This TCR beta chain was identified during a study of identical twins. Notes on the study in general: A lower insertion count was a feature of abundant cord blood beta clonotypes, with no such feature in memory repertoires.

One entry per CDR3 protein results from TCRdb running MiXCR on the 5' RACE reads. The table shows fewer than 250,000 distinct CDR3 sequences, with approximately 16% occurring only once. This clonotype was observed many times. Its antigen is not identified. The V end lost 5 bases, the J end lost 2 bases, and 13 bases lay between the germline ends. This CDR3 is 15 amino acids long. CDR1 MNHEY and CDR2 SMNVEV come from the germline V gene (reference sequence). These same data were also listed under a study on T cells expressing NK-cell markers.

The rearrangement links TRBV27 to TRBJ1-3; unclear D gene. The source is a woman between 18 and 29 years old in good health. Sequencing was done on a sample of CD8+ T cells sorted from blood. The CDR3 region is CASSGLPTTGNTIYF. CDR3 DNA: TGTGCCAGCAGTGGTCTACCTACCACTGGAAACACCATATATTTT.